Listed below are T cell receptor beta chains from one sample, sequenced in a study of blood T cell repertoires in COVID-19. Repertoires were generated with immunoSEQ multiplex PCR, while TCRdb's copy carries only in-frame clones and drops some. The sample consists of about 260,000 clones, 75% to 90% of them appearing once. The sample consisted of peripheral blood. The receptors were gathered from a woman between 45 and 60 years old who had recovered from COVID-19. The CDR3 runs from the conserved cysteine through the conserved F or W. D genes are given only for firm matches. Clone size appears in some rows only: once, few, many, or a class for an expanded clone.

CDR3 DNA: TGTGCCAGCAGTGCAGGACAGGGGATGGTGCAGTTCTTC; CDR3 protein: CASSAGQGMVQFF; J gene: TRBJ2-1; D gene: TRBD1; clone size: -; V gene: TRBV11-1
CDR3 DNA: TGTGCCAGCAGCTCCACCCCCGCGGAAGCTTTCTTT; CDR3 protein: CASSSTPAEAFF; J gene: TRBJ1-1; D gene: -; clone size: -; V gene: TRBV13
CDR3 DNA: TGTGCCAGCAGGAGACAGACAGGGATCTACAATGAGCAGTTCTTC; CDR3 protein: CASRRQTGIYNEQFF; J gene: TRBJ2-1; D gene: TRBD1; clone size: -; V gene: TRBV6-5
CDR3 DNA: TGTGCCAGCAGCGGCGGAATCTACGAGCAGTACTTC; CDR3 protein: CASSGGIYEQYF; J gene: TRBJ2-7; D gene: -; clone size: -; V gene: TRBV3-1/TRBV3-2
CDR3 DNA: TGTGCCAGCAGCCCAGACAGGTATGAAGCTTTCTTT; CDR3 protein: CASSPDRYEAFF; J gene: TRBJ1-1; D gene: -; clone size: -; V gene: TRBV11-2
CDR3 DNA: TGTGCCAGCAGGCAGACAGGGGTGGTGGATGAGCAGTTCTTC; CDR3 protein: CASRQTGVVDEQFF; J gene: TRBJ2-1; D gene: TRBD1; clone size: -; V gene: TRBV28
CDR3 DNA: TGCAGCGTTCCCGGGACATACACCGGGGAGCTGTTTTTT; CDR3 protein: CSVPGTYTGELFF; J gene: TRBJ2-2; D gene: -; clone size: -; V gene: TRBV29-1
CDR3 DNA: TGTGCCAGCAGTTTAGCGGCTAGCTCCTACAATGAGCAGTTCTTC; CDR3 protein: CASSLAASSYNEQFF; J gene: TRBJ2-1; D gene: -; clone size: -; V gene: TRBV6-6
CDR3 DNA: TGTGCCAGCAGCAGGGGACTAGCGGGAAATAGCCATGAGCAGTTCTTC; CDR3 protein: CASSRGLAGNSHEQFF; J gene: TRBJ2-1; D gene: TRBD2; clone size: once; V gene: TRBV27
CDR3 DNA: TGTGCCAGTAGTATTTTGGAGGATCAGCCCCAGCATTTT; CDR3 protein: CASSILEDQPQHF; J gene: TRBJ1-5; D gene: -; clone size: -; V gene: TRBV19
CDR3 DNA: TGTGCCATCAGTGTAGCAGGGGATGGTGGCTACACCTTC; CDR3 protein: CAISVAGDGGYTF; J gene: TRBJ1-2; D gene: -; clone size: -; V gene: TRBV10-3
CDR3 DNA: TGTGCCAGCAGCCAAGAATTAGCTGGGGCCAACGTCCTGACTTTC; CDR3 protein: CASSQELAGANVLTF; J gene: TRBJ2-6; D gene: -; clone size: once; V gene: TRBV4-2
CDR3 DNA: TGTGCCAGCAGCCAAGATTATAGATCCGGGGAGCTGTTTTTT; CDR3 protein: CASSQDYRSGELFF; J gene: TRBJ2-2; D gene: -; clone size: -; V gene: TRBV3-1/TRBV3-2
CDR3 DNA: TGTGCCAGCAGATCACAGGGGAATCAGCCCCAGCATTTT; CDR3 protein: CASRSQGNQPQHF; J gene: TRBJ1-5; D gene: TRBD1; clone size: -; V gene: TRBV6-5
CDR3 DNA: TGTGCCATACAGGGTGTGGGGAATGAGCAGTTCTTC; CDR3 protein: CAIQGVGNEQFF; J gene: TRBJ2-1; D gene: -; clone size: -; V gene: TRBV10-3
CDR3 DNA: TGTGCCAGCAGTGCAGGGTGGGAGACCCAGTACTTC; CDR3 protein: CASSAGWETQYF; J gene: TRBJ2-5; D gene: -; clone size: -; V gene: TRBV2
CDR3 DNA: TGCGCCAGCAGTCGGGACTTTAGCTCCTACAATGAGCAGTTCTTC; CDR3 protein: CASSRDFSSYNEQFF; J gene: TRBJ2-1; D gene: -; clone size: -; V gene: TRBV5-1
CDR3 DNA: TGTGCCAACCAAACCGGACTAGCGAGATACTCCTACGAGCAGTACTTC; CDR3 protein: CANQTGLARYSYEQYF; J gene: TRBJ2-7; D gene: TRBD2; clone size: -; V gene: TRBV27
CDR3 DNA: TGTGCCAGCAGGGTAACGGGCCTCCGGGAAAAAGATACGCAGTATTTT; CDR3 protein: CASRVTGLREKDTQYF; J gene: TRBJ2-3; D gene: -; clone size: -; V gene: TRBV7-2